This T cell receptor beta chain was documented in a study of blood T cell repertoires in COVID-19. Study-level information: The United States, Italy and Spain supplied acute and convalescent COVID-19 samples. Nucleic acid was either cDNA or gDNA, and it came from T cells, B-cell-depleted T cells, or PBMCs.

As originally analysed: Amplification from reference gene primers served as the basis for estimated nucleated cell counts. Libraries were prepared by immunoSEQ multiplex PCR; TCRdb keeps only in-frame clonotypes and omits some of them. The V and J calls and clone size were taken over from that table, and D and trimming were inferred from the DNA. The table includes some 97,000 clones, roughly 90% detected once. V gave up 3 bases and J gave up 3 bases; unmatched junction bases: 5. The germline V gene has CDR1 LNHDA and CDR2 SQIVND (reference sequence). The CDR3 spans 16 residues. This clone was observed a few times.

The V call is TRBV19, the J call TRBJ2-1, with 10 nucleotides matching TRBD2. This clonotype was obtained from a man between 60 and 75 years old with acute or convalescent COVID-19. Specimen: peripheral blood. The CDR3 coding sequence is TGTGCCAGTAGTATTGGGGGACTAGCGAGCTACAATGAGCAGTTCTTC. As protein: CASSIGGLASYNEQFF.